The T cell receptor beta chain described here comes from a study of vaccination effects on CD4 cells after COVID-19. Study background: Post-vaccine sampling took place a median of 72 days after the second dose.

With 4 bases clipped from V and 8 bases from J, the junction kept 8 bases outside the gene matches. The CDR3 consists of 14 residues. Per the germline V gene, CDR1 is SGHRS and CDR2 is YFSETQ. Overall study results and limits: Relatively few convalescent patients took part in the study, which had no early post-infection timepoints.

This clone was observed a few times. Antigen unknown. Repertoires were generated with immunoSEQ multiplex PCR, while TCRdb's copy carries only in-frame clones and drops some. The sample yields tens of thousands of clones, about 73% seen once. Prior to sequencing, the ViraFEST assay stimulated PBMC with viral peptide pools, which expanded the antigen-specific CD4+ T cells. After around ten days in culture, the CD4+ T cells were isolated. The cohort was immunized with two doses of either the BNT162b2 or mRNA-1273 vaccine. Half-medium replacement with IL-2 medium occurred on days 3 and 7. The sequence came from a human donor who received a COVID-19 vaccine. The V call is TRBV5-1, the J call TRBJ1-2, with 10 bases identical to TRBD1. The sample was CD4+ T cells from PBMCs cultured with SARS-CoV-2 spike peptides, taken after COVID-19 vaccination. The CDR3 here is CASSTGTGVDGYTF. In DNA form, the CDR3 reads TGCGCCAGCAGCACCGGGACAGGGGTGGACGGCTACACCTTC.